The present entry profiles one TCR beta chain with its context. This record belongs to a study of blood T cell repertoires in COVID-19. Turning to the study itself: COVID-19 samples from acute and convalescent phases originated in the United States, Italy and Spain. T cells, B-cell-depleted T cells, or PBMCs supplied cDNA or gDNA.

Authors' analysis steps: Nucleated cell number was recorded as an estimate derived from reference gene primer amplification. Assay: immunoSEQ multiplex PCR; the TCRdb copy retains only in-frame clones and omits some. V and J calls and clone size are copied from that table; D and trimming were computed from the DNA. The sample has 50,000 to 70,000 clones, 90% seen once; the top ten hold approximately 15%. This clonotype originated in a human donor with active COVID-19. The donor label of this sample is uncertain. Sequenced material: peripheral blood.

CDR3 region: CASSPSGPLGAHNEQFF. In nucleotides, the CDR3 is TGTGCCAGCAGCCCATCGGGTCCCCTTGGGGCCCACAATGAGCAGTTCTTC. V is TRBV3-1 (or the pseudogene TRBV3-2) and J is TRBJ2-1; tentative D call: TRBD1 (5 bases). Germline loops: CDR1 LGHDT, CDR2 YNNKEL (reference sequence). V lost 4 bases and J 5 bases, leaving 21 bases between the germline ends. The CDR3 runs 17 residues.